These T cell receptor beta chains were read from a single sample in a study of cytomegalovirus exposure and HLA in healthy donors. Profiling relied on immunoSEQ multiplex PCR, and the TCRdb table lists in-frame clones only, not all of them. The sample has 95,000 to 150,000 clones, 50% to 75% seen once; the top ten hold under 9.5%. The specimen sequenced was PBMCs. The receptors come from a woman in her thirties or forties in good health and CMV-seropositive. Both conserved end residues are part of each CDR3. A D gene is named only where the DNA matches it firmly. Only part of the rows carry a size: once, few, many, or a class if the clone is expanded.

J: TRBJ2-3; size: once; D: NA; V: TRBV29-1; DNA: TGCAGCGTTGAGGGGCGGTTCACAGATACGCAGTATTTT; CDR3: CSVEGRFTDTQYF
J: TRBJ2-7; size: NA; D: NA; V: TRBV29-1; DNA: TGCAGCGTTCTGCACGTCACTAGCTCCTACGAGCAGTACTTC; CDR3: CSVLHVTSSYEQYF
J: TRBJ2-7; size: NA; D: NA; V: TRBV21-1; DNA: TGTGCCAGGATCTGCCAGGGGGTGTACGAGCAGTACTTC; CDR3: CARICQGVYEQYF
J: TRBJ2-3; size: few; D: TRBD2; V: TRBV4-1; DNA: TGCGCCAGCAGCCAAGGGGTAGGACTAGCGGGAACAGATACGCAGTATTTT; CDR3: CASSQGVGLAGTDTQYF
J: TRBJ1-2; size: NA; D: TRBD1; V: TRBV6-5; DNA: TGTGCCAGCAGTTACTTGACAGGGAACTATGGCTACACCTTC; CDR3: CASSYLTGNYGYTF
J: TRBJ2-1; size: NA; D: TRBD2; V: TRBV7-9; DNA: TGTGCCAGCAGCCGAGGGACTAGCGGGACCAATGAGCAGTTCTTC; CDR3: CASSRGTSGTNEQFF
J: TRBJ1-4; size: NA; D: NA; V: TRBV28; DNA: TGTGCCAGCAGTGACCGGGGTTACAATGAAAAACTGTTTTTT; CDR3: CASSDRGYNEKLFF
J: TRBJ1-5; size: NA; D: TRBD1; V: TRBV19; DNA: TGTGCCAGTAGTAGAGGGACAGGCGATAGCAATCAGCCCCAGCATTTT; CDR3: CASSRGTGDSNQPQHF
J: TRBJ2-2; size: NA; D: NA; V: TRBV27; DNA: TGTGCCAGCACCCCCGGGGGATTCACCGGGGAGCTGTTTTTT; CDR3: CASTPGGFTGELFF
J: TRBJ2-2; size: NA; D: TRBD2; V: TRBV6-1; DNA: TGTGCCAGCAACAGGGAGCGGGGGGCCGGGGAGCTGTTTTTT; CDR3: CASNRERGAGELFF
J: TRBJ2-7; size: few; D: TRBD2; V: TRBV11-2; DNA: TGTGCCAGCAGCTTAGATCTCCGGGGGGTCCACGAGCAGTACTTC; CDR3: CASSLDLRGVHEQYF
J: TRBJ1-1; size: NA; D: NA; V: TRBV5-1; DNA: TGCGCCAGCAGCTCCCAAGGGGGCACTGAAGCTTTCTTT; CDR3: CASSSQGGTEAFF
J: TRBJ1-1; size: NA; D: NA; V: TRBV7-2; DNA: TGTGCCAGCAGACAAGGAGGTTTTATGAACACTGAAGCTTTCTTT; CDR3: CASRQGGFMNTEAFF
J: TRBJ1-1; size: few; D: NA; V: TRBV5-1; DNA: TGCGCCAGCAGCGATCCCTACGGGGGGGGCACTGAAGCTTTCTTT; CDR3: CASSDPYGGGTEAFF
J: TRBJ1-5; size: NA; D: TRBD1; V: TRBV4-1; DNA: TGCGCCAGCAGCCAAGATCAGGACAGGCAACAGCCCCAGCATTTT; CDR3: CASSQDQDRQQPQHF
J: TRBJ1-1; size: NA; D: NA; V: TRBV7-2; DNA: TGTGCCAGCAGCCCCAAAGTACAGCAGAACACTGAAGCTTTCTTT; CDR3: CASSPKVQQNTEAFF
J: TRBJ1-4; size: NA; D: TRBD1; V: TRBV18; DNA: TGTGCCAGCTCACCCAGGGGGAATAATGAAAAACTGTTTTTT; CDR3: CASSPRGNNEKLFF
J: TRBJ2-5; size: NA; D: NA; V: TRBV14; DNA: TGTGCCAGCAGCCAAGACCAGGGTGCCCTCCAAGAGACCCAGTACTTC; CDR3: CASSQDQGALQETQYF
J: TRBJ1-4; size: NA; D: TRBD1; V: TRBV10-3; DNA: TGTGCCATCAGTGAGACGGACAGGGGAGACGAAAAACTGTTTTTT; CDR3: CAISETDRGDEKLFF
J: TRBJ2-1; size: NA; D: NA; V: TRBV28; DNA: TGTGGCGCTAGACGGTCAGCTCTTAATGAGCAGTTCTTC; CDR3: CGARRSALNEQFF
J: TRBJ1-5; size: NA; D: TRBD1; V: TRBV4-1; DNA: TGCGCCAGCAGCCAAGATCGAGGGGGCAGGCAGCCCCAGCATTTT; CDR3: CASSQDRGGRQPQHF
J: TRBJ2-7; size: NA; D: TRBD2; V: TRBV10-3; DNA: TGTGCCATCAGTAACCCCGGACTAGCCAACTACGAGCAGTACTTC; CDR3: CAISNPGLANYEQYF
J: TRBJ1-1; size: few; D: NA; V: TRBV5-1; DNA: TGCGCCAGCAGCTTGGACCCCTTGGAGACTGAAGCTTTCTTT; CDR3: CASSLDPLETEAFF
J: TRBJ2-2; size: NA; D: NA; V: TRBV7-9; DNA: TGTGCCAGCAGACCTGGACAGGCGGGGACCGGGGAGCTGTTTTTT; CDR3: CASRPGQAGTGELFF
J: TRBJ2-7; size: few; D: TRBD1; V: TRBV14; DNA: TGTGCCACCTACGACAGGGGTACGTACGAGCAGTACTTC; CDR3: CATYDRGTYEQYF
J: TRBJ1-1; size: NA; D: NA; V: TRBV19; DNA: TGTGCCAGTAGTGCTAGTTTGGCCACTGAAGCTTTCTTT; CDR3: CASSASLATEAFF
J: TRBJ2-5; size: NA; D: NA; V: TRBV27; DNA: TGTGCCAGCAGTTTATTGGGGGCGAGTGGCCAAGAGACCCAGTACTTC; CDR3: CASSLLGASGQETQYF
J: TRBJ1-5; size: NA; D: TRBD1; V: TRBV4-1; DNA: TGCGCCAGCAGCCAAGACAGGGGGCAGCGGCCCCAGCATTTT; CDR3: CASSQDRGQRPQHF
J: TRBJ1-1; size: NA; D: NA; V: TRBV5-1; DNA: TGCGCCAGCAGCTTACCAGGCAGGGCCATGAACACTGAAGCTTTCTTT; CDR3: CASSLPGRAMNTEAFF
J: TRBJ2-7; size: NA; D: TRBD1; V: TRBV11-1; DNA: TGTGCCAGCAGCAGCCGGGACAGGGGTTCCTACGAGCAGTACTTC; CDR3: CASSSRDRGSYEQYF
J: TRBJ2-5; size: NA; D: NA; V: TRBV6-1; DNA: TGTGCCAGCAGTGAAGACGTAGCGCGCGAGACCCAGTACTTC; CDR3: CASSEDVARETQYF
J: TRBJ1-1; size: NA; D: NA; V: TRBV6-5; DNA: TGTGCCAGCACCGAGAACTTGGTGAACACTGAAGCTTTCTTT; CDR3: CASTENLVNTEAFF
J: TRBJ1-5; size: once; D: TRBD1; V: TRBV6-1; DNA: TGTGCCAGCAGTTCGACAGGGGTCCATCAGCCCCAGCATTTT; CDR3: CASSSTGVHQPQHF
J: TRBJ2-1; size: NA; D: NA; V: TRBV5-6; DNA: TGTGCCAGCAGCCCGGGCGTGGGGAGAGGGTACAATGAGCAGTTCTTC; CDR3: CASSPGVGRGYNEQFF
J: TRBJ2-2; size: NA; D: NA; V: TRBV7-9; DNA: TGTGCCAGCAGCTTACAGGGAACTTACACCGGGGAGCTGTTTTTT; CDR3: CASSLQGTYTGELFF
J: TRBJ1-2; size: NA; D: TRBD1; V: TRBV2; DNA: TGTGCCAGCAGAGGGACAGCTTTTGGTGGCTACACCTTC; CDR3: CASRGTAFGGYTF
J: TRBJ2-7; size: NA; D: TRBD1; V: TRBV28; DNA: TGTGCCAGCAGTTCAACCGGGACAGGGGGCTACGAGCAGTACTTC; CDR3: CASSSTGTGGYEQYF
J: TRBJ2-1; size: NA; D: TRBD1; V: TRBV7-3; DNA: TGTGCCAGCAGCAAACAGGGGGGAGATGAGCAGTTCTTC; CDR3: CASSKQGGDEQFF
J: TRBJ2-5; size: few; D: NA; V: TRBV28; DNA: TGTGCCAGCAGTTTCCAGAGGCCCGGGGAGACCCAGTACTTC; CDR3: CASSFQRPGETQYF
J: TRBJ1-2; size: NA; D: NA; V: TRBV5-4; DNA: TGTGCCAGCAGCTTGCCCCCGGGACTTGGCTACACCTTC; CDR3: CASSLPPGLGYTF
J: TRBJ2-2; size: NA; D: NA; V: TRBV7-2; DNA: TGTGCCAGCAGCTTAGGTATCTTCGCACTAGCCAGAGCCGGGGAGCTGTTTTTT; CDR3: CASSLGIFALARAGELFF
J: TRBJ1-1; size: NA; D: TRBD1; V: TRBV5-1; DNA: TGCGCCAGCAGCTGGGGACAGGGGACTGAAGCTTTCTTT; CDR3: CASSWGQGTEAFF
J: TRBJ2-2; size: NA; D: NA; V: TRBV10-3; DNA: TGTGCCATCAGTGAGCGACCCAGGGAAGGGGAGCTGTTTTTT; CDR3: CAISERPREGELFF
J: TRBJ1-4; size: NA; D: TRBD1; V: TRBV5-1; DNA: TGCGCCAGCAGCCCGGGACAGGGATCTGAAAAACTGTTTTTT; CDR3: CASSPGQGSEKLFF
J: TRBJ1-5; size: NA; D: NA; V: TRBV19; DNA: TGTGCCACGGCCGGGGGGCTGGATCAGCCCCAGCATTTT; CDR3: CATAGGLDQPQHF
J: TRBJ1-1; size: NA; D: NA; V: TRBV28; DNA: TGTGCCAGCGGACAGAACACTGAAGCTTTCTTT; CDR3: CASGQNTEAFF
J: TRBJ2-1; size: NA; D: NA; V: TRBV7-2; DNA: TGTGCCAGCAGCTTATCTGGGAGCTCCTACAATGAGCAGTTCTTC; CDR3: CASSLSGSSYNEQFF
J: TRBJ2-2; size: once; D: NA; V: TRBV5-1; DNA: TGCGCCAGCAGCTTGACTCGGGGGACCGGGGAGCTGTTTTTT; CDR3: CASSLTRGTGELFF
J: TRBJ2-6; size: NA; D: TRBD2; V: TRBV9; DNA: TGTGCCAGCAGCTTGGGACTAGCGGGAGCCTCTGGGGCCAACGTCCTGACTTTC; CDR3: CASSLGLAGASGANVLTF
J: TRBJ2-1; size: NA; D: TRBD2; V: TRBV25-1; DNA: TGTGCCAGCAGTGAAAGGCCCCTGACTAGCGGCTCATACAATGAGCAGTTCTTC; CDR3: CASSERPLTSGSYNEQFF
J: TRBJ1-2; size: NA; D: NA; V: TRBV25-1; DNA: TGTGCCAGCAGATTTGCCAGGACAGATGGCTACACCTTC; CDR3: CASRFARTDGYTF
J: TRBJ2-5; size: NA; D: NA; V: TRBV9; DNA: TGTGCCAGCAGCGCACGTTTAGCGGACCAAGAGACCCAGTACTTC; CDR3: CASSARLADQETQYF
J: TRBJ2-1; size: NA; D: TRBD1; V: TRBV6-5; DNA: TGTGCCAGCAGTTACACCGGGACAGGGGGCCATGAGCAGTTCTTC; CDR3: CASSYTGTGGHEQFF
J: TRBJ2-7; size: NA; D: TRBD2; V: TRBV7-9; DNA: TGTGCCAGCAGCTTGACTAGCGGTTCCTACGAGCAGTACTTC; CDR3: CASSLTSGSYEQYF
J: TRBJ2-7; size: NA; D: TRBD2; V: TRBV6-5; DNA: TGTGCCAGCAGTTACTCCCTAGCGGGGGGCAACTACGAGCAGTACTTC; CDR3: CASSYSLAGGNYEQYF
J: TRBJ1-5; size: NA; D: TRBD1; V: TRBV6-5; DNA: TGTGCCAGCAGTTCCGAGACAGGGGCCAACAAGCATTTT; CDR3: CASSSETGANKHF
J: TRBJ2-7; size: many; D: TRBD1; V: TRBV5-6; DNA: TGTGCCAGCAGCTTGGCTTCGGGACAGGGCACCGAGCAGTACTTC; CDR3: CASSLASGQGTEQYF
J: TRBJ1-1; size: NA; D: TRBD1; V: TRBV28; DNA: TGTGCCAGCAGTTCCAGGACAGGGGGATACACTGAAGCTTTCTTT; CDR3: CASSSRTGGYTEAFF
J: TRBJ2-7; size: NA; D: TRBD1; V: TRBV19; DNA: TGTGCCAGTAGCCTTGGACAGGGGTTCACCTACGAGCAGTACTTC; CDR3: CASSLGQGFTYEQYF
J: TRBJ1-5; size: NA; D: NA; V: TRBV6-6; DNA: TGTGCCAGCATGAGGGATAGCAATCAGCCCCAGCATTTT; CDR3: CASMRDSNQPQHF